This T cell receptor beta chain derives from a study of blood T cell repertoires in COVID-19. Study in general: The samples span acute and convalescent COVID-19 from the United States, Italy and Spain. T cells, B-cell-depleted T cells, or PBMCs provided the cDNA or gDNA that served as material.

The authors' processing: Counts of nucleated cells, estimated from reference gene primer amplification, were obtained. Sequencing was performed with immunoSEQ multiplex PCR; in TCRdb, only in-frame clones are kept and a portion is missing. V, J and clone size were drawn from that table, and D and trimming were deduced from the DNA. Of under 30,000 clones listed, about 87% are singletons. Trimming cost V 3 bases and J 3 bases, with 18 bases left between them. CDR1 is LNHDA, CDR2 SQIVND, per germline (reference sequence). The CDR3 consists of 17 residues. V gene TRBV19 combines with J gene TRBJ1-3; D might be TRBD1 (6 bases). The receptor comes from a human donor in a cohort sampled during active COVID-19. The donor label of this sample is uncertain. Sequenced: peripheral blood. CDR3 region: CASSIRPPYRVGNTIYF. The CDR3 nucleotides are TGTGCCAGTAGTATCCGACCCCCTTACAGGGTTGGAAACACCATATATTTT.